These 25 T cell receptor beta chains came from one sample sequenced in a study of cytomegalovirus exposure and HLA in healthy donors. The study ran its PCR with 60 Vbeta and 13 Jbeta primers. TCRdb's copy holds only in-frame clones and misses some; the assay was immunoSEQ multiplex PCR. The sample lists under 200,000 clones, roughly 73% occurring once. Sequencing used PBMCs. The receptors were gathered from a young woman in good health and CMV-seronegative.

This chain uses TRBV5-5 with TRBJ2-1; D unclear. Between the trimmed V and J ends, which lost 0 bases and 3 bases, there was a span of 10 bases. The CDR3 consists of 15 residues. CDR1 is SGHKS, CDR2 YYEKEE, per germline (reference sequence). The DNA for the CDR3 is TGTGCCAGCAGCTTGGGTGTCAGATACTACAATGAGCAGTTCTTC. Protein sequence: CASSLGVRYYNEQFF. Drawing the rest from reference TRBV5-5 and TRBJ2-1, the complete variable domain is DAGVTQSPTHLIKTRGQQVTLRCSPISGHKSVSWYQQVLGQGPQFIFQYYEKEERGRGNFPDRFSARQFPNYSSELNVNALLLGDSALYLCASSLGVRYYNEQFFGPGTRLTVL.

The chain joins TRBV27 to TRBJ1-2, with D possibly matching TRBD1 (5 bases). Trimming stripped 6 bases from V and 0 bases from J, with 11 bases between. Germline V gene sequence: CDR1 MNHEY, CDR2 SMNVEV (reference sequence). The CDR3 has 14 amino acids. The CDR3 coding sequence is TGTGCCAGCAGCCCCGGGGGTGCTAACTATGGCTACACCTTC. This sequence encodes CASSPGGANYGYTF.

V and J are TRBV4-2 and TRBJ2-7, with 7 positions matching TRBD1. The germline V gene encodes CDR1 LGHNA and CDR2 YNFKEQ. J gave up 7 bases and V 1 base, and 13 bases lay outside the gene matches. This CDR3 is 16 amino acids long. In DNA, the CDR3 is TGTGCCAGCAGCCAAGTGGGGACAGCCATGCCAAGGGAGCAGTACTTC. It specifies CASSQVGTAMPREQYF.

This clone was counted once. This chain uses TRBV5-1 with TRBJ1-1, with 10 bases lining up with TRBD1. CDR1 and CDR2 (germline): SGHRS, YFSETQ. Trimming took 4 bases from V and 9 from J; bases not matched to a gene: 12. CDR3 size: 15 residues. The CDR3 is CASSPGTGASPQAFF. CDR3 bases: TGCGCCAGCAGCCCCGGGACAGGGGCGAGTCCACAAGCTTTCTTT.

This chain links TRBV4-2 with TRBJ2-3; tentative D call: TRBD1 (7 bases). V dropped 2 bases and J dropped 0 bases, with 24 bases sitting between them. The germline gives CDR1 LGHNA, CDR2 YNFKEQ. CDR3 length equals 20 residues. CDR3 sequence reads: CASSQLGETGDLLSTDTQYF. The CDR3 coding sequence is TGTGCCAGCAGCCAACTTGGTGAAACAGGGGACTTACTTAGCACAGATACGCAGTATTTT.

This sequence joins TRBV2 and TRBJ2-7; 12 positions agree with TRBD1. Unmatched junction bases numbered 12, after V lost 7 bases and J lost 5 bases. Looked up from germline, CDR1 is SNHLY and CDR2 is FYNNEI. The CDR3 sequence is 16 residues long. The DNA for the CDR3 is TGTGCCAGCAACCTACTCCGGGACAGGGGGCTCCACGAGCAGTACTTC. It codes for CASNLLRDRGLHEQYF.

The rearrangement uses TRBV7-2 and TRBJ2-7; weak D call: TRBD2 (5 bases). Germline CDR1 SGHTA, CDR2 FQGNSA. The CDR3 has 13 amino acids. V gave up 3 bases and J gave up 3 bases, with 9 bases separating them. The CDR3 DNA reads TGTGCCAGCAGCTTTAGCAGCGGCTACGAGCAGTACTTC. It codes for CASSFSSGYEQYF.

The rearrangement joins TRBV9 to TRBJ2-3; 8 bases align to TRBD1. J gave up 3 bases and V 5 bases, and 8 bases lay outside the gene matches. The CDR3 contains 15 residues. Germline loops: CDR1 SGDLS, CDR2 YYNGEE. CDR3 protein: CASSLTGEGTDTQYF. CDR3 coding DNA: TGTGCCAGCAGTTTGACAGGGGAAGGAACAGATACGCAGTATTTT.

This chain connects TRBV4-1 to TRBJ1-6; D might be TRBD1 (5 bases). The CDR3 totals 15 residues. Germline V CDR1 and CDR2: MGHRA, YSYEKL. The V gene lost 1 base and the J gene lost 10 bases, with 14 bases spanning the gap. This CDR3 reads CASSQVQGDESPLHF. The CDR3 DNA is TGCGCCAGCAGCCAAGTGCAGGGTGACGAATCACCCCTCCACTTT.

The rearrangement joins TRBV4-3 to TRBJ1-2; no definite D call. The CDR3 covers 18 residues. Germline CDR1 reads LGHNA; CDR2 reads YSLEER. The germline V and J ends were trimmed by 1 base and 2 bases, with 20 bases remaining between them. CDR3 nucleotides: TGCGCCAGCAGCCAAGGAACGTCAGTAGGAGGAGGGAACTATGGCTACACCTTC. Translated, it gives CASSQGTSVGGGNYGYTF.

The V gene is TRBV7-8, the J gene TRBJ2-7, with 9 bases aligning to TRBD2. Per the germline V gene, CDR1 is SGHVS and CDR2 is FQNEAQ. V shed 2 bases, J shed 4 bases, and the junction held 6 bases outside the gene matches. CDR3 length: 15 residues. The CDR3 coding sequence is TGTGCCAGCAGCTTAAGCGGGGGGCAGATATACGAGCAGTACTTC. The encoded protein is CASSLSGGQIYEQYF. Full variable domain (outside the CDR3, taken from reference TRBV7-8 and TRBJ2-7): GAGVSQSPRYKVAKRGQDVALRCDPISGHVSLFWYQQALGQGPEFLTYFQNEAQLDKSGLPSDRFFAERPEGSVSTLKIQRTQQEDSAVYLCASSLSGGQIYEQYFGPGTRLTVT.

The chain recombines TRBV5-4 with TRBJ2-2, with TRBD1 as a possible D gene (6 bases). The CDR3 has 14 residues. Between the trimmed V and J ends, which lost 3 bases and 8 bases, there was a span of 14 bases. The V gene's germline CDR1 is SGHNT and CDR2 YYREEE (reference sequence). The CDR3 protein is CASSYNRESGELFF. The CDR3 DNA follows: TGTGCCAGCAGCTACAACAGGGAATCAGGGGAGCTGTTTTTT.

The rearrangement links TRBV2 to TRBJ2-7; 11 positions agree with TRBD2. The CDR3 is 16 residues long. With 5 bases clipped from V and 0 bases from J, the junction kept 6 bases outside the gene matches. Germline CDR1 is SNHLY and CDR2 is FYNNEI. CDR3 nucleotide sequence: TGTGCCAGCAGTCCCCAGACTAGCGGGGTCTCCTACGAGCAGTACTTC. As protein: CASSPQTSGVSYEQYF.

The genes are TRBV19 and TRBJ2-5, with 9 bases aligning to TRBD1. Germline values: CDR1 LNHDA, CDR2 SQIVND (reference sequence). The V and J ends lost 5 bases and 2 bases, in that order; junction bases with no gene match: 6. The CDR3 has 15 residues. The CDR3 region is CASSAQGTGQETQYF. CDR3 DNA: TGTGCCAGTAGTGCCCAAGGGACAGGGCAAGAGACCCAGTACTTC.

This clone has just a few counts. V is TRBV2 and J is TRBJ1-6; no clear D gene. Per the germline V gene, CDR1 is SNHLY and CDR2 is FYNNEI. This CDR3 comprises 15 residues. The V gene lost 6 bases and the J gene lost 3 bases, with 12 bases spanning the gap. CDR3 loop: CASSPTGNYNSPLHF. The CDR3, as DNA: TGTGCCAGCAGCCCCACGGGGAACTATAATTCACCCCTCCACTTT.

The CDR3 coding sequence is TGCGCCAGCAGCGGGGACAGGCACACTGAAGCTTTCTTT. This gives the protein CASSGDRHTEAFF. The chain recombines TRBV5-1 with TRBJ1-1, with TRBD1 identical over 8 bases. This CDR3 region has 13 residues. V dropped 4 bases and J dropped 3; count of bases not matched to a gene: 2. The germline CDR1 and CDR2 sequences are SGHRS and YFSETQ. Drawing the rest from reference TRBV5-1 and TRBJ1-1, the complete variable domain is KAGVTQTPRYLIKTRGQQVTLSCSPISGHRSVSWYQQTPGQGLQFLFEYFSETQRNKGNFPGRFSGRQFSNSRSEMNVSTLELGDSALYLCASSGDRHTEAFFGQGTRLTVV.

The genes are TRBV6-1 and TRBJ2-1; 9 positions agree with TRBD1. Germline V gene lookup returns CDR1 MNHNS and CDR2 SASEGT. This CDR3 is 14 amino acids long. Germline trimming cut 11 bases from V and 2 bases from J; bases unmatched to any gene: 7. Here the CDR3 reads CASTGTGTYNEQFF. The CDR3 nucleotides are TGTGCCTCTACCGGGACAGGGACCTACAATGAGCAGTTCTTC.

This sequence joins TRBV11-3 and TRBJ2-6; 7 nucleotides align to TRBD2. CDR1 SGHNT and CDR2 YENEEA come from the germline V gene. Trimming at V came to 5 bases and at J to 2 bases, leaving 3 bases not matched to a gene. The CDR3 extends over 15 amino acids. The CDR3 DNA reads TGTGCCAGCAGCCATGGGGGGGCTGGGGCCAACGTCCTGACTTTC. It translates to CASSHGGAGANVLTF. The full variable domain, in which reference TRBV11-3 and TRBJ2-6 provide the parts outside the CDR3, is EAGVVQSPRYKIIEKKQPVAFWCNPISGHNTLYWYLQNLGQGPELLIRYENEEAVDDSQLPKDRFSAERLKGVDSTLKIQPAELGDSAVYLCASSHGGAGANVLTFGAGSRLTVL.

This clone was detected once. The V gene is TRBV7-7, the J gene TRBJ1-6, with D perhaps matching TRBD1 (6 bases). Germline lookup yields CDR1 SSHAT and CDR2 FNYEAQ (reference sequence). V lost 5 bases to trimming and J lost 5 bases, with 13 bases between them. There are 15 residues in the CDR3. CDR3 nucleotide sequence: TGTGCCAGCAGCCAGGGGTTTGGAGATAATTCACCCCTCCACTTT. This codes for CASSQGFGDNSPLHF.

The chain combines TRBV29-1 with TRBJ2-7, with D maybe TRBD1 (6 bases). Germline CDR1 is SQVTM and CDR2 is ANQGSEA. V gave up 6 bases and J gave up 1 base, with 13 bases separating them. The CDR3 consists of 13 residues. As DNA, the CDR3 is TGCAGCGTGGGCCAGACAGGTTCCTACGAGCAGTACTTC. Its protein product is CSVGQTGSYEQYF.

V usage is TRBV11-2 and J usage is TRBJ2-5; TRBD2 agrees at 10 bases. V lost 2 bases, J lost 4 bases, and 4 bases stayed unmatched. Germline V CDR1 and CDR2: SGHAT, FQNNGV. The CDR3 loop spans 15 amino acids. The CDR3 loop reads CASSLTSGAPETQYF. The DNA of the CDR3 is TGTGCCAGCAGCTTAACTAGCGGGGCCCCAGAGACCCAGTACTTC.

V gene TRBV7-8 combines with J gene TRBJ2-1, with a possible D match to TRBD2 (5 bases). The germline CDR1 and CDR2 sequences are SGHVS and FQNEAQ. Trimming shortened V by 0 bases and J by 7 bases, and 16 bases separated the two germline ends. The CDR3 sequence is 16 residues long. The CDR3 bases are TGTGCCAGCAGCTTAGCGCTCCTAGCTGATGGGAATGAGCAGTTCTTC. This translates into CASSLALLADGNEQFF.

This chain links TRBV9 with TRBJ2-7; D is undetermined. V lost 0 bases and J 0 bases, leaving 7 bases between the germline ends. Germline loops: CDR1 SGDLS, CDR2 YYNGEE. This CDR3 is built from 14 residues. CDR3 region: CASSVGGSSYEQYF. The CDR3 DNA sequence: TGTGCCAGCAGCGTAGGTGGCAGCTCCTACGAGCAGTACTTC.

DNA for the CDR3: TGTGCCAGCAGTGCGACAGGGCTTGCAACTAATGAAAAACTGTTTTTT. Amino acid sequence: CASSATGLATNEKLFF. The chain couples TRBV2 to TRBJ1-4; 7 bases match TRBD1. CDR3 length equals 16 residues. Germline V CDR1 and CDR2: SNHLY, FYNNEI. The V and J ends lost 4 bases and 0 bases, in that order; junction bases with no gene match: 5.

This chain links TRBV11-2 with TRBJ2-7; 13 bases map to TRBD2. This CDR3 comprises 17 residues. V was pared by 3 bases and J by 4 bases, with 9 bases of the junction left unmatched. Germline loops: CDR1 SGHAT, CDR2 FQNNGV. The CDR3 DNA reads as TGTGCCAGCAGCTTGGGGCCGGGGACTAGCGGGATGTACGAGCAGTACTTC. Translated, it gives CASSLGPGTSGMYEQYF.